This TCR beta chain was found in a study of cytomegalovirus exposure and HLA in healthy donors. Study findings and constraints: Cytomegalovirus status, reportedly, was diagnosed with high specificity and sensitivity by the classifier. Sequencing artifact likely explains a cluster of highly shared sequence variants. CMV serostatus alone was available as immune exposure information.

This CDR3 comprises 15 residues. Germline V gives CDR1 LNHNV, CDR2 YYDKDF (reference sequence). V was shortened by 0 bases and J by 4 bases, with 12 bases between the two germline ends. Primers included in the PCR were 60 Vbeta and 13 Jbeta primers. Sequencing was performed with immunoSEQ multiplex PCR; in TCRdb, only in-frame clones are kept and a portion is missing. This sample has approximately 190,000 clones, with roughly 80% found just once. As concerns this clone: The antigen remains unidentified.

The origin of this receptor is a woman younger than 45 in good health and CMV-seropositive. This chain uses TRBV15 with TRBJ1-2, with D perhaps matching TRBD1 (5 bases). Sequenced input: PBMCs. CDR3 DNA sequence: TGTGCCACCAGCAGAGATGTCTACGGGGGCTATGGCTACACCTTC. This gives the protein CATSRDVYGGYGYTF.